The 4 T cell receptor beta chains below all came from one sample that was sequenced in a study of regulatory T cells. These TCRs' antigens remain unknown. Primers: 52 TRBV forward and 13 TRBJ reverse. Generated by immunoSEQ multiplex PCR, the TCRdb table keeps only in-frame clones and is missing some. The sample carries 30,000 to 40,000 clones, over 75% recorded once. Study observations and caveats: Hydrophobic residues at CDR3 positions 6 and 7 were enriched in conventional CD4+ T cells of CD3G-deficient patients.

The material sequenced was conventional CD4+ T cells sorted from blood. The receptors come from a person aged 18-30 years with CD3G deficiency.

The genes are TRBV7-9 and TRBJ2-2; D is ambiguous. The CDR3 sequence is 14 residues long. Germline V gene lookup returns CDR1 SEHNR and CDR2 FQNEAQ (reference sequence). Trimming shortened V by 2 bases and J by 0 bases, and 4 bases separated the two germline ends. CDR3 amino acids: CASSLMSNTGELFF. In nucleotides, the CDR3 is TGTGCCAGCAGCTTAATGTCGAACACCGGGGAGCTGTTTTTT.

A few counts support this clone. The genes are TRBV28 and TRBJ2-7; D possibly corresponds to TRBD2 (5 bases). CDR3 length equals 15 residues. Trimming removed 3 bases from V and 2 bases from J, with 14 bases in between. Germline loops: CDR1 MDHEN, CDR2 SYDVKM. CDR3 sequence (DNA): TGTGCCAGCAGTTTTCGGACTGGCAGAACCTACGAGCAGTACTTC. It specifies CASSFRTGRTYEQYF.

The chain combines TRBV5-1 with TRBJ1-2; 7 positions match TRBD1. V shed 0 bases, J shed 4 bases, and the junction held 6 bases outside the gene matches. The CDR3 loop spans 15 amino acids. Per the germline V gene, CDR1 is SGHRS and CDR2 is YFSETQ. CDR3 sequence reads: CASSLGPGGSYGYTF. For the CDR3, the DNA is TGCGCCAGCAGCTTGGGACCAGGGGGTAGCTATGGCTACACCTTC.

The CDR3 spells CASSQIGGPQVSESYEQYF. The CDR3, as DNA: TGCGCCAGCAGTCAGATTGGCGGGCCCCAGGTTTCGGAAAGCTACGAGCAGTACTTC. This rearrangement joins TRBV23-1 to TRBJ2-7; D possibly corresponds to TRBD2 (5 bases). TRBV23-1 is labeled an ORF, and its function is uncertain. Deletions cut 3 bases from V and 3 bases from J, with 27 bases between. The CDR3 loop spans 19 amino acids.